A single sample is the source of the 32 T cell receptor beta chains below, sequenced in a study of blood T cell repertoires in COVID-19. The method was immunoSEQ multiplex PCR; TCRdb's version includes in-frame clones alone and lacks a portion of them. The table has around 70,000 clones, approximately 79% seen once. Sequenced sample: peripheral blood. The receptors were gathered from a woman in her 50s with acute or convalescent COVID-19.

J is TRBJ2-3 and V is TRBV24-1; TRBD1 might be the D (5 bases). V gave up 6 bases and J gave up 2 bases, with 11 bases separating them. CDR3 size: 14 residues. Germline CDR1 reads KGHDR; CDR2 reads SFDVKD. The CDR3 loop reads CATSLDSSTDTQYF. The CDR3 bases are TGTGCCACCAGTTTAGACAGCTCCACAGATACGCAGTATTTT.

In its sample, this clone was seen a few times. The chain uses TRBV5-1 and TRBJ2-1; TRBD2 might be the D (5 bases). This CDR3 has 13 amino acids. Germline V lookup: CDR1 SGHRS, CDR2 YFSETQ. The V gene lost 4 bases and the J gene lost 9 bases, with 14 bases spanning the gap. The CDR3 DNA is TGCGCCAGCAGCGTAAGGGTTGCGGGTGAGCAGTTCTTC. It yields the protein CASSVRVAGEQFF.

The CDR3 sequence: CASSQLTGEETQYF. The DNA for the CDR3 is TGTGCCAGCTCACAATTGACAGGGGAAGAGACCCAGTACTTC. This chain connects TRBV18 to TRBJ2-5; 8 bases are shared with TRBD1. This CDR3 region has 14 residues. Germline lookup yields CDR1 KGHSH and CDR2 LQKENI. With V trimmed by 4 bases and J by 3 bases, 4 bases remained unmatched. The full variable domain, in which reference TRBV18 and TRBJ2-5 provide the parts outside the CDR3, is NAGVMQNPRHLVRRRGQEARLRCSPMKGHSHVYWYRQLPEEGLKFMVYLQKENIIDESGMPKERFSAEFPKEGPSILRIQQVVRGDSAAYFCASSQLTGEETQYFGPGTRLLVL.

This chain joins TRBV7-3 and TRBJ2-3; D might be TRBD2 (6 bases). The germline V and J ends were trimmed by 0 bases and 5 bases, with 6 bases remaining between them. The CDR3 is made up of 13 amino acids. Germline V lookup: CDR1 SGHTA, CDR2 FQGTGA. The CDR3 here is CASSLTREDTQYF. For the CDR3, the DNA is TGTGCCAGCAGCTTAACGCGGGAAGATACGCAGTATTTT.

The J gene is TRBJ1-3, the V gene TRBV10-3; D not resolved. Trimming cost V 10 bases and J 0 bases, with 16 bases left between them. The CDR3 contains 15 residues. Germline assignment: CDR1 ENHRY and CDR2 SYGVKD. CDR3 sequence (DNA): TGTGCCACCGCTTGGGGAGATCTCTCTGGAAACACCATATATTTT. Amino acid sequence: CATAWGDLSGNTIYF.

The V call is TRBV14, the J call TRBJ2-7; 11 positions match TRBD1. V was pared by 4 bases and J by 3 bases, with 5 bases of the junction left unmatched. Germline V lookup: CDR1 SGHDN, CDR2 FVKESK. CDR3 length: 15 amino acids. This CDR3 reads CASSRGTGGFYEQYF. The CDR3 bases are TGTGCCAGCAGCCGCGGGACAGGGGGATTCTACGAGCAGTACTTC. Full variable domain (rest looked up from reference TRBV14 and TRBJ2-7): EAGVTQFPSHSVIEKGQTVTLRCDPISGHDNLYWYRRVMGKEIKFLLHFVKESKQDESGMPNNRFLAERTGGTYSTLKVQPAELEDSGVYFCASSRGTGGFYEQYFGPGTRLTVT.

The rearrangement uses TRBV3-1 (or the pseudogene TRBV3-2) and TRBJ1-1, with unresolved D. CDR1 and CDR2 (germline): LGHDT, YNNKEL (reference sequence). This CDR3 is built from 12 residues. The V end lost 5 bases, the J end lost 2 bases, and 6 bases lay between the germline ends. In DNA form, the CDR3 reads TGTGCCAGCAGCATTAAAAACACTGAAGCTTTCTTT. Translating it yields CASSIKNTEAFF.

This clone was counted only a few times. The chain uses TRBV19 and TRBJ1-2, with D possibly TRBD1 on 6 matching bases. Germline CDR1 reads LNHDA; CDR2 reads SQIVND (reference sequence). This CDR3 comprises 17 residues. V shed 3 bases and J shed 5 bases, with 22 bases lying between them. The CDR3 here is CASSIPLGGGDQYGYTF. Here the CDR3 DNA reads TGTGCCAGTAGTATTCCCCTTGGCGGGGGCGATCAATATGGCTACACCTTC.

The CDR3 reads CASRFVTGGMNTEAFF. CDR3 coding DNA: TGCGCCAGCAGATTCGTCACAGGGGGTATGAACACTGAAGCTTTCTTT. The chain links TRBV5-1 to TRBJ1-1, with 8 bases lining up with TRBD1. This CDR3 spans 16 amino acids. Germline lookup yields CDR1 SGHRS and CDR2 YFSETQ. Trimming at V came to 5 bases and at J to 0 bases, leaving 9 bases not matched to a gene.

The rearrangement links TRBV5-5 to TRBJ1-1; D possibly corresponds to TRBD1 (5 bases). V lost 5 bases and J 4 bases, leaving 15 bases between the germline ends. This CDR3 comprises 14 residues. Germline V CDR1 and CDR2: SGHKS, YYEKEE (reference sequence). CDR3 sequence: CASSLAGDGTEAFF. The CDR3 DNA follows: TGTGCCAGCAGTCTAGCGGGGGATGGCACTGAAGCTTTCTTT.

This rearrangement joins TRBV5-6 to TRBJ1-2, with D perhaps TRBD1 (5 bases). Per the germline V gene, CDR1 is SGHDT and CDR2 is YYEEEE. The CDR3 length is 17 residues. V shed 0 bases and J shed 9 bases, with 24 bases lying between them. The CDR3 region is CASSLVAGNTGFWRYTF. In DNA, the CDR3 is TGTGCCAGCAGCTTGGTTGCAGGGAATACAGGTTTTTGGCGCTACACCTTC.

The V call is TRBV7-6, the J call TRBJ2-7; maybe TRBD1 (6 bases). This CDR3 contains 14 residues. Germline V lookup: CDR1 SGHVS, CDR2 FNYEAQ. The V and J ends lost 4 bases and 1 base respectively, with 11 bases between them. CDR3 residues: CASSSNRESYEQYF. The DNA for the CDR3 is TGTGCCAGCAGCTCGAACAGGGAATCCTACGAGCAGTACTTC.

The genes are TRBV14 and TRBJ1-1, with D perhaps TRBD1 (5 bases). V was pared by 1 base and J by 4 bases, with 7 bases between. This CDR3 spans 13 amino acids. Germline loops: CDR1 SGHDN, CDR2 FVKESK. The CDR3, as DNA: TGTGCCAGCAGCCAAGCGGGGGGCACTGAAGCTTTCTTT. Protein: CASSQAGGTEAFF.

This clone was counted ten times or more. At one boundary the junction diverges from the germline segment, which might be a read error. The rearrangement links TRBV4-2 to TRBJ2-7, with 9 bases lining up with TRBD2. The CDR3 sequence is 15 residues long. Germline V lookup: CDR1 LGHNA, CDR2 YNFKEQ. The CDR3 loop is CASSPDGTSSDEQYF. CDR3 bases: TGTGCCAGCAGCCCCGACGGGACTAGCTCCGACGAGCAGTACTTC.

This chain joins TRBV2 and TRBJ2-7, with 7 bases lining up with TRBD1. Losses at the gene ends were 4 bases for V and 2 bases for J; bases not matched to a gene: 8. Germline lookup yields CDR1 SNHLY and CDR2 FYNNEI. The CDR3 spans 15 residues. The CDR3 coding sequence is TGTGCCAGCAGTGGGACGACAGGGTATACCTACGAGCAGTACTTC. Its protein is CASSGTTGYTYEQYF.

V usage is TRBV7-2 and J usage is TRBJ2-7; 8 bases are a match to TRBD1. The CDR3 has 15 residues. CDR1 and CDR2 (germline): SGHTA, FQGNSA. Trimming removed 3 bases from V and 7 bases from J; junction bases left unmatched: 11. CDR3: CASSFFSQGAGEQYF. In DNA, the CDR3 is TGTGCCAGCAGCTTTTTTTCGCAGGGGGCAGGAGAGCAGTACTTC.

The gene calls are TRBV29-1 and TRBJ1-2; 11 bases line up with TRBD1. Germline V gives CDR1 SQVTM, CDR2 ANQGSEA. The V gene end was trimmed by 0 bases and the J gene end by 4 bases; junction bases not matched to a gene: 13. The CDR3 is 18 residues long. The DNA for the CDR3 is TGCAGCGTTGAAGAGGTGGACAGGGGGCGACCTTTGCTCTATGGCTACACCTTC. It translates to CSVEEVDRGRPLLYGYTF.

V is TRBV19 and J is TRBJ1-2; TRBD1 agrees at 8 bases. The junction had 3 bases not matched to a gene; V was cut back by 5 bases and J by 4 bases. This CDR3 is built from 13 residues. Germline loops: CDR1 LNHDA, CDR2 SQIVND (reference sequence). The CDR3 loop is CASSLTGVYGYTF. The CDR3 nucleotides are TGTGCCAGTAGTTTGACAGGGGTCTATGGCTACACCTTC.

CDR3 sequence: CASSRLAETSTDTQYF. CDR3 coding DNA: TGTGCCAGCAGCCGACTAGCGGAGACTAGCACAGATACGCAGTATTTT. The gene calls are TRBV4-2 and TRBJ2-3; 9 nucleotides line up with TRBD2. CDR3 size: 16 residues. Germline-derived CDR1 and CDR2 are LGHNA and YNFKEQ. V lost 4 bases to trimming and J lost 0 bases; unmatched junction nucleotides: 5.

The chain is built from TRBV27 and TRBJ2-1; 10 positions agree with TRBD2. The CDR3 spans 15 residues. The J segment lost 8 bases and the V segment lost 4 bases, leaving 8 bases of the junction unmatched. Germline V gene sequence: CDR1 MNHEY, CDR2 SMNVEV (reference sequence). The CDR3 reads CASSSLAGVIHEQFF. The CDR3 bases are TGTGCCAGCAGTTCCCTAGCGGGAGTCATTCATGAGCAGTTCTTC.

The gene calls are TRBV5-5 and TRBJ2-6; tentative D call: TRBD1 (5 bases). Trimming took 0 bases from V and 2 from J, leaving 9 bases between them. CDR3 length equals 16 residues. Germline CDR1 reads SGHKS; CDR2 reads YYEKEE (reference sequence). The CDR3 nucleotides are TGTGCCAGCAGCTTGGGACAGCTAACTGGGGCCAACGTCCTGACTTTC. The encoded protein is CASSLGQLTGANVLTF.

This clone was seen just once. The DNA of the CDR3 is TGTGCCAGCAGAGGGGGTGGCAATCAGCCCCAGCATTTT. Amino acids: CASRGGGNQPQHF. The chain couples TRBV6-5 to TRBJ1-5, with D perhaps matching TRBD1 (6 bases). Germline assignment: CDR1 MNHEY and CDR2 SVGAGI. This CDR3 spans 13 amino acids. Trimming removed 6 bases from V and 2 bases from J, with 8 bases in between.

As DNA, the CDR3 is TGTGCCACCAGGGCCGGACTAGCTGGGGGAGAAGAGCAGTTCTTC. Its protein product is CATRAGLAGGEEQFF. V and J are TRBV24-1 and TRBJ2-1; the match to TRBD2 covers 8 bases. Germline loops: CDR1 KGHDR, CDR2 SFDVKD. Losses at the gene ends were 7 bases for V and 10 bases for J; bases not matched to a gene: 14. There are 15 residues in the CDR3.

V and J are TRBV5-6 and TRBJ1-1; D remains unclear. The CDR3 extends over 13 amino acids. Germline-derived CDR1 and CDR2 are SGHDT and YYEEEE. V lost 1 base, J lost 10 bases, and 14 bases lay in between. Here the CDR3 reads CASSLFSKLGAFF. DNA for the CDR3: TGTGCCAGCAGCTTGTTCTCTAAACTCGGAGCTTTCTTT.

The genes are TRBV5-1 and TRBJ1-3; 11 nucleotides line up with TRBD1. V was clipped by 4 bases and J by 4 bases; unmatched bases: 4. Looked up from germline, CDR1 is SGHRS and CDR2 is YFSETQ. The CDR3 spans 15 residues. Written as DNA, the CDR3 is TGCGCCAGCAGCCCGGACAGGGGGCAAGGAAACACCATATATTTT. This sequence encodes CASSPDRGQGNTIYF.

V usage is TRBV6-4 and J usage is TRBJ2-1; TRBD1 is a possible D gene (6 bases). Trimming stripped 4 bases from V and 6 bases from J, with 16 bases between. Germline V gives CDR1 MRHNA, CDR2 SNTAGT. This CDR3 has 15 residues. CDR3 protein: CASSAQGILGNEQFF. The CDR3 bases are TGTGCCAGCAGTGCACAGGGTATTTTGGGCAATGAGCAGTTCTTC.

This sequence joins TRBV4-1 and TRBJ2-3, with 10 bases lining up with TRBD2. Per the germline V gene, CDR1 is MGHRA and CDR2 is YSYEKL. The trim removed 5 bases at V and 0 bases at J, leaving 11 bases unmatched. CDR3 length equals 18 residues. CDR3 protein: CASSVTQRGGASTDTQYF. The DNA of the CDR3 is TGCGCCAGCAGCGTGACGCAGCGGGGGGGCGCCAGCACAGATACGCAGTATTTT.

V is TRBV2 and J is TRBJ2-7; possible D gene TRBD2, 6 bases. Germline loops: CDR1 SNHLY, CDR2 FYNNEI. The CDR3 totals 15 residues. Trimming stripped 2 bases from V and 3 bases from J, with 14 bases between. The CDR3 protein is CASSERLVLVYEQYF. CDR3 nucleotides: TGTGCCAGCAGTGAACGACTAGTACTAGTCTACGAGCAGTACTTC.

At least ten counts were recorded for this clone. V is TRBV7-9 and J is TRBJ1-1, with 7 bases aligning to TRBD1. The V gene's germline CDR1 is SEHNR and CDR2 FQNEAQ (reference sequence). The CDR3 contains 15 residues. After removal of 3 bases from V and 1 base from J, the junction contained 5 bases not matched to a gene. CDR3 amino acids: CASSFTGVTNTEAFF. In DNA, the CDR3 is TGTGCCAGCAGCTTTACAGGGGTCACGAACACTGAAGCTTTCTTT.

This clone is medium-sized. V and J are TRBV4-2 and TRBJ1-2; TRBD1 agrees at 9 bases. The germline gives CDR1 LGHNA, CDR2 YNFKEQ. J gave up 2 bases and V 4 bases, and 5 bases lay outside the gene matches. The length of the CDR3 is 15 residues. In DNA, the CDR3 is TGTGCCAGCAGCCGAACGGACAGGGGAAACTATGGCTACACCTTC. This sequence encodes CASSRTDRGNYGYTF.

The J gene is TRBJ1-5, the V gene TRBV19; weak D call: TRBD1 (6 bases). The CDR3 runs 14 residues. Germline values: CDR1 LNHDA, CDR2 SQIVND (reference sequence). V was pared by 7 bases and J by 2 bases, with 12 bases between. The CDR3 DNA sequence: TGTGCCAGTAATAGGGGGTACGGCAATCAGCCCCAGCATTTT. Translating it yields CASNRGYGNQPQHF.

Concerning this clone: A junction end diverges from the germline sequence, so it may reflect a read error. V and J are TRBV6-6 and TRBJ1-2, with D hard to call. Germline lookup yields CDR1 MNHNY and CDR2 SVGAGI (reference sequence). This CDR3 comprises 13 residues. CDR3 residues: CASSNSGRDGYTF. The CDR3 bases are TGTGCCAGCAGTAACTCCGGGAGGGATGGCTACACCTTC.